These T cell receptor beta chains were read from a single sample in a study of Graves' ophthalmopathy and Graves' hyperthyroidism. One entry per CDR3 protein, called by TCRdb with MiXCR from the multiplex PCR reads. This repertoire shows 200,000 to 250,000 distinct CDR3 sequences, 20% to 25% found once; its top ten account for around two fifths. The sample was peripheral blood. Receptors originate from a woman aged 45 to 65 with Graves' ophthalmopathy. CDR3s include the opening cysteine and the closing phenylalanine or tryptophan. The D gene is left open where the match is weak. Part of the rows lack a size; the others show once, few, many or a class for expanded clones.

CDR3 protein: CASSQDPLAEIRAGELFF
CDR3 DNA: TGTGCCAGCAGCCAGGATCCCCTAGCGGAGATAAGGGCCGGGGAGCTGTTTTTT
clone size: few
D gene: TRBD2
V gene: TRBV4-2
J gene: TRBJ2-2

CDR3 protein: CASSEKSGSQPQHF
CDR3 DNA: TGTGCCAGCAGTGAAAAATCAGGGAGTCAGCCCCAGCATTTT
clone size: many
D gene: -
V gene: TRBV25-1
J gene: TRBJ1-5

CDR3 protein: CASSRSSGRATDTQYF
CDR3 DNA: TGTGCCAGCAGCCGCAGTAGCGGGAGGGCCACCGATACGCAGTATTTT
clone size: -
D gene: TRBD2
V gene: TRBV28
J gene: TRBJ2-3

CDR3 protein: CASSALLSADQYF
CDR3 DNA: TGCGCCAGCAGTGCCTTACTTTCGGCAGACCAGTACTTC
clone size: -
D gene: -
V gene: TRBV10-2
J gene: TRBJ2-7

CDR3 protein: CASSDGHPDEQYF
CDR3 DNA: TGTGCCAGCAGCGACGGCCACCCGGACGAGCAGTACTTC
clone size: many
D gene: -
V gene: TRBV7-9
J gene: TRBJ2-7

CDR3 protein: CASSSGQGRNYGYTF
CDR3 DNA: TGTGCCAGCAGCTCGGGACAGGGGAGAAACTATGGCTACACCTTC
clone size: once
D gene: TRBD1
V gene: TRBV6-1
J gene: TRBJ1-2

CDR3 protein: CAWRGDSWVGELFF
CDR3 DNA: TGTGCCTGGAGGGGGGACTCCTGGGTCGGGGAGCTGTTTTTT
clone size: -
D gene: -
V gene: TRBV30
J gene: TRBJ2-2

CDR3 protein: CASSLNSGDEAFF
CDR3 DNA: TGTGCCAGCAGTTTAAATTCGGGGGATGAAGCTTTCTTT
clone size: -
D gene: -
V gene: TRBV12-3/TRBV12-4
J gene: TRBJ1-1

CDR3 protein: CASSQVSGVGYEQYF
CDR3 DNA: TGTGCCAGCAGCCAAGTTTCAGGGGTAGGGTACGAGCAGTACTTC
clone size: many
D gene: -
V gene: TRBV14
J gene: TRBJ2-7

CDR3 protein: CASSLRRPLTEQYF
CDR3 DNA: TGTGCCAGCAGTCTAAGACGGCCCCTAACCGAGCAGTACTTC
clone size: -
D gene: -
V gene: TRBV6-1
J gene: TRBJ2-7

CDR3 protein: CASSLRTSGTYQETQYF
CDR3 DNA: TGTGCCAGCAGCTTACGGACTAGCGGGACTTACCAAGAGACCCAGTACTTC
clone size: many
D gene: TRBD2
V gene: TRBV7-2
J gene: TRBJ2-5

CDR3 protein: CASSTRGYTEAFF
CDR3 DNA: TGTGCCAGCAGTACTCGGGGATACACTGAAGCTTTCTTT
clone size: -
D gene: -
V gene: TRBV6-5
J gene: TRBJ1-1

CDR3 protein: CASSKQGARSEQYF
CDR3 DNA: TGTGCCAGTAGTAAACAGGGGGCGCGGAGCGAGCAGTACTTC
clone size: few
D gene: TRBD1
V gene: TRBV19
J gene: TRBJ2-7

CDR3 protein: CASSPATSGFSYEQYF
CDR3 DNA: TGTGCCAGCAGTCCAGCGACTAGCGGGTTCTCCTACGAGCAGTACTTC
clone size: many
D gene: TRBD2
V gene: TRBV6-2/TRBV6-3
J gene: TRBJ2-7

CDR3 protein: CASSYGSGVRNTIYF
CDR3 DNA: TGTGCCAGCAGTTACGGCTCAGGGGTTAGAAACACCATATATTTT
clone size: -
D gene: -
V gene: TRBV6-5
J gene: TRBJ1-3

CDR3 protein: CASSPLAEFDEQYF
CDR3 DNA: TGTGCCAGCAGCCCCCTGGCCGAGTTCGACGAGCAGTACTTC
clone size: -
D gene: -
V gene: TRBV7-9
J gene: TRBJ2-7

CDR3 protein: CASSPSGTGVRETQYF
CDR3 DNA: TGTGCCAGCTCACCATCCGGGACAGGGGTTCGGGAGACCCAGTACTTC
clone size: -
D gene: TRBD1
V gene: TRBV18
J gene: TRBJ2-5

CDR3 protein: CASSLQGQNSYEQYF
CDR3 DNA: TGTGCCAGCAGCTTGCAGGGACAGAACTCCTACGAGCAGTACTTC
clone size: -
D gene: TRBD1
V gene: TRBV7-2
J gene: TRBJ2-7

CDR3 protein: CASTDGRPYEQYF
CDR3 DNA: TGTGCCAGCACGGACGGGAGACCCTACGAGCAGTACTTC
clone size: many
D gene: -
V gene: TRBV6-2/TRBV6-3
J gene: TRBJ2-7

CDR3 protein: CASSLELAGGPSTGELFF
CDR3 DNA: TGCGCCAGCAGCTTGGAACTAGCGGGAGGGCCGAGCACCGGGGAGCTGTTTTTT
clone size: -
D gene: TRBD2
V gene: TRBV5-1
J gene: TRBJ2-2

CDR3 protein: CASSPRQGAIEQYF
CDR3 DNA: TGTGCCAGCAGCCCGCGACAGGGGGCGATCGAGCAGTACTTC
clone size: many
D gene: TRBD1
V gene: TRBV7-2
J gene: TRBJ2-7

CDR3 protein: CASSNSGSYEQYF
CDR3 DNA: TGTGCCAGCTCAAATAGCGGTTCCTACGAGCAGTACTTC
clone size: -
D gene: -
V gene: TRBV18
J gene: TRBJ2-7

CDR3 protein: CASSYDLYEQYF
CDR3 DNA: TGTGCCAGCAGTTACGACCTTTACGAGCAGTACTTC
clone size: many
D gene: -
V gene: TRBV12-3/TRBV12-4
J gene: TRBJ2-7

CDR3 protein: CASSLRTSGSWETQYF
CDR3 DNA: TGTGCCAGCAGCTTGCGGACTAGCGGGAGTTGGGAGACCCAGTACTTC
clone size: many
D gene: TRBD2
V gene: TRBV7-2
J gene: TRBJ2-5

CDR3 protein: CASKPGLANGELFF
CDR3 DNA: TGTGCCAGCAAACCGGGACTAGCGAACGGGGAGCTGTTTTTT
clone size: many
D gene: TRBD2
V gene: TRBV12-3/TRBV12-4
J gene: TRBJ2-2

CDR3 protein: CSARDTGGYNSPLHF
CDR3 DNA: TGCAGTGCTAGAGATACGGGGGGTTATAATTCACCCCTCCACTTT
clone size: -
D gene: -
V gene: TRBV20-1
J gene: TRBJ1-6

CDR3 protein: CASSIEGTLYEQYF
CDR3 DNA: TGTGCCAGTAGTATAGAGGGGACACTCTACGAGCAGTACTTC
clone size: many
D gene: -
V gene: TRBV19
J gene: TRBJ2-7

CDR3 protein: CSVEDGRPSTEAFF
CDR3 DNA: TGCAGCGTTGAAGACGGAAGACCGAGCACTGAAGCTTTCTTT
clone size: many
D gene: -
V gene: TRBV29-1
J gene: TRBJ1-1

CDR3 protein: CAISGTGTETQYF
CDR3 DNA: TGTGCCATCAGTGGGACAGGGACGGAGACCCAGTACTTC
clone size: many
D gene: TRBD1
V gene: TRBV10-3
J gene: TRBJ2-5

CDR3 protein: CASSLYRGPETQYF
CDR3 DNA: TGTGCCAGCAGCCTATACAGGGGGCCAGAGACCCAGTACTTC
clone size: -
D gene: TRBD1
V gene: TRBV7-2
J gene: TRBJ2-5

CDR3 protein: CASSLAGGMNTEAFF
CDR3 DNA: TGTGCCAGCAGCTTAGCAGGCGGGATGAACACTGAAGCTTTCTTT
clone size: many
D gene: -
V gene: TRBV7-8
J gene: TRBJ1-1

CDR3 protein: CASRNSGMNGELFF
CDR3 DNA: TGTGCCAGCAGAAATAGCGGGATGAACGGGGAGCTGTTTTTT
clone size: many
D gene: TRBD2
V gene: TRBV28
J gene: TRBJ2-2

CDR3 protein: CSSSLGAAGGYSSYEQYF
CDR3 DNA: TGCTCCAGCAGCTTGGGGGCCGCAGGGGGCTATTCTTCCTACGAGCAGTACTTC
clone size: -
D gene: TRBD1
V gene: TRBV5-1
J gene: TRBJ2-7

CDR3 protein: CASKRRSDTGELFF
CDR3 DNA: TGTGCCAGCAAAAGGCGCAGTGACACCGGGGAGCTGTTTTTT
clone size: -
D gene: -
V gene: TRBV27
J gene: TRBJ2-2

CDR3 protein: CASSLLGTSETQYF
CDR3 DNA: TGTGCCAGCAGTTTACTCGGGACTTCGGAGACCCAGTACTTC
clone size: -
D gene: -
V gene: TRBV6-5
J gene: TRBJ2-5

CDR3 protein: CAWRNRGSLYEQYF
CDR3 DNA: TGTGCCTGGAGGAACAGAGGATCCCTCTACGAGCAGTACTTC
clone size: many
D gene: -
V gene: TRBV30
J gene: TRBJ2-7

CDR3 protein: CASSQRRADHSNQPQHF
CDR3 DNA: TGTGCCAGCAGCCAACGACGCGCAGATCATAGCAATCAGCCCCAGCATTTT
clone size: many
D gene: -
V gene: TRBV7-8
J gene: TRBJ1-5

CDR3 protein: CASSVRGTTYSNQPQHF
CDR3 DNA: TGTGCCAGCAGTGTACGCGGAACTACCTATAGCAATCAGCCCCAGCATTTT
clone size: many
D gene: -
V gene: TRBV2
J gene: TRBJ1-5

CDR3 protein: CASSSREGQPQHF
CDR3 DNA: TGTGCCAGCAGCTCCAGGGAGGGTCAGCCCCAGCATTTT
clone size: few
D gene: -
V gene: TRBV11-1
J gene: TRBJ1-5

CDR3 protein: CASSSRQGAEQYF
CDR3 DNA: TGCGCCAGCAGCTCCCGACAGGGAGCCGAGCAGTACTTC
clone size: many
D gene: TRBD1
V gene: TRBV5-1
J gene: TRBJ2-7

CDR3 protein: CASSLAGAGNYGYTF
CDR3 DNA: TGTGCCAGCAGTTTAGCCGGGGCGGGTAACTATGGCTACACCTTC
clone size: many
D gene: -
V gene: TRBV28
J gene: TRBJ1-2

CDR3 protein: CASPPPVGPPQGYYF
CDR3 DNA: TGTGCCAGCCCCCCTCCCGTCGGGCCCCCGCAGGGATATTACTTC
clone size: -
D gene: -
V gene: TRBV7-3
J gene: TRBJ2-7

CDR3 protein: CASSYSRRASSGETQYF
CDR3 DNA: TGTGCCAGCAGTTACTCGCGACGGGCGAGCTCGGGAGAGACCCAGTACTTC
clone size: -
D gene: -
V gene: TRBV6-5
J gene: TRBJ2-5

CDR3 protein: CATSREERYEQYF
CDR3 DNA: TGTGCCACCAGCAGAGAAGAACGTTACGAGCAGTACTTC
clone size: many
D gene: -
V gene: TRBV15
J gene: TRBJ2-7

CDR3 protein: CASTGTGGTEAFF
CDR3 DNA: TGTGCCAGCACCGGGACAGGGGGCACTGAAGCTTTCTTT
clone size: once
D gene: TRBD1
V gene: TRBV25-1
J gene: TRBJ1-1

CDR3 protein: CAISQILTGTYGYSF
CDR3 DNA: TGTGCCATCAGTCAGATATTGACGGGTACCTATGGCTACAGCTTC
clone size: -
D gene: -
V gene: TRBV12-3/TRBV12-4
J gene: TRBJ1-2

CDR3 protein: CASSWDRLAGDYEQYF
CDR3 DNA: TGCGCCAGCAGCTGGGACCGACTAGCGGGAGACTACGAGCAGTACTTC
clone size: -
D gene: TRBD2
V gene: TRBV5-1
J gene: TRBJ2-7

CDR3 protein: CASSESGSVQTQYF
CDR3 DNA: TGCGCCAGCAGTGAGTCGGGTAGCGTACAGACCCAGTACTTC
clone size: many
D gene: -
V gene: TRBV10-2
J gene: TRBJ2-5

CDR3 protein: CASSSGGRDLYEQYF
CDR3 DNA: TGTGCCAGCAGCTCGGGGGGCAGGGATCTCTACGAGCAGTACTTC
clone size: -
D gene: -
V gene: TRBV7-8
J gene: TRBJ2-7

CDR3 protein: CSAPPAGDWTGELFF
CDR3 DNA: TGCAGTGCCCCCCCCGCGGGAGATTGGACCGGGGAGCTGTTTTTT
clone size: -
D gene: TRBD2
V gene: TRBV20-1
J gene: TRBJ2-2

CDR3 protein: CASSRGVLAGGVEETQYF
CDR3 DNA: TGTGCCAGCAGCCGGGGGGTCCTAGCGGGAGGGGTGGAAGAGACCCAGTACTTC
clone size: many
D gene: TRBD2
V gene: TRBV7-8
J gene: TRBJ2-5

CDR3 protein: CASSYSWTGNQPQHF
CDR3 DNA: TGTGCCAGCAGTTACTCTTGGACGGGCAATCAGCCCCAGCATTTT
clone size: many
D gene: -
V gene: TRBV6-5
J gene: TRBJ1-5

CDR3 protein: CASYAPGHEQYF
CDR3 DNA: TGTGCCTCTTACGCTCCGGGGCACGAGCAGTACTTC
clone size: -
D gene: -
V gene: TRBV30
J gene: TRBJ2-7

CDR3 protein: CACRTSGRGNTGELFF
CDR3 DNA: TGTGCCTGTCGGACTAGCGGGAGGGGGAACACCGGGGAGCTGTTTTTT
clone size: many
D gene: TRBD2
V gene: TRBV30
J gene: TRBJ2-2

CDR3 protein: CASSYGGGHQPQHF
CDR3 DNA: TGTGCCAGCAGCTATGGGGGCGGGCATCAGCCCCAGCATTTT
clone size: few
D gene: -
V gene: TRBV3-1
J gene: TRBJ1-5

CDR3 protein: CASSPGGRGNQPQHF
CDR3 DNA: TGTGCCAGTAGTCCAGGGGGCAGGGGCAATCAGCCCCAGCATTTT
clone size: many
D gene: TRBD1
V gene: TRBV19
J gene: TRBJ1-5

CDR3 protein: CASMLDTGELFF
CDR3 DNA: TGCGCCAGCATGTTAGACACCGGGGAGCTGTTTTTT
clone size: many
D gene: -
V gene: TRBV10-2
J gene: TRBJ2-2

CDR3 protein: CSAVPEETQYF
CDR3 DNA: TGCAGTGCCGTCCCCGAGGAGACCCAGTACTTC
clone size: many
D gene: -
V gene: TRBV20-1
J gene: TRBJ2-5

CDR3 protein: CASSLNTGSPGTGELFF
CDR3 DNA: TGTGCCAGCAGCCTTAACACCGGGTCCCCGGGCACCGGGGAGCTGTTTTTT
clone size: few
D gene: -
V gene: TRBV11-1
J gene: TRBJ2-2